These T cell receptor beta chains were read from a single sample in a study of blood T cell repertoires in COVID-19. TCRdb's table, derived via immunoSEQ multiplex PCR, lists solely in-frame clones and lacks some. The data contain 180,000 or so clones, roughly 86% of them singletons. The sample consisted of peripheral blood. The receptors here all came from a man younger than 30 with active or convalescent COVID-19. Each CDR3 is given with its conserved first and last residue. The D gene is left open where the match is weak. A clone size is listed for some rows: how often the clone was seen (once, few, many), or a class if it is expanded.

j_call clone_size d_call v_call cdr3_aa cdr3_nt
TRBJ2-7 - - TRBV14 CASSHGPVEQYF TGTGCCAGCAGCCATGGGCCCGTGGAGCAGTACTTC
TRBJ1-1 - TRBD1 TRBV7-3 CASSLGTVNTEAFF TGTGCCAGCAGCTTGGGGACAGTGAACACTGAAGCTTTCTTT
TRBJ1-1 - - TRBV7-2 CASSLGAEQTNTEAFF TGTGCCAGCAGCTTGGGGGCAGAGCAGACTAACACTGAAGCTTTCTTT
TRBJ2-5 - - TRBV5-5 CASSSDGETQYF TGTGCCAGCAGCTCCGACGGGGAGACCCAGTACTTC
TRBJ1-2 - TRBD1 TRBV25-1 CASSGGDRQTNYGYTF TGTGCCAGCAGTGGGGGGGACAGGCAAACTAACTATGGCTACACCTTC
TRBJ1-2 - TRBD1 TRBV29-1 CSPYKQGQGYTF TGCAGCCCTTATAAACAGGGGCAGGGCTACACCTTC
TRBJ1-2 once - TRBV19 CASSIPSRDNYGYTF TGTGCCAGTAGTATTCCTTCCAGGGATAACTATGGCTACACCTTC
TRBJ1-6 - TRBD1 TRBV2 CASGLDRPYNSPLHF TGTGCCAGCGGCCTGGACAGGCCCTATAATTCACCCCTCCACTTT
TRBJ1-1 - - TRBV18 CASSPMGGYEGTEAFF TGTGCCAGCTCACCTATGGGGGGGTACGAGGGCACTGAAGCTTTCTTT
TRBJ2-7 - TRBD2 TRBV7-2 CASSLRLASYEQYF TGTGCCAGCAGCCTGAGACTAGCCTCCTACGAGCAGTACTTC
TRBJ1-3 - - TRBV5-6 CASSLDRGNTIYF TGTGCCAGCAGCTTGGACCGGGGAAACACCATATATTTT
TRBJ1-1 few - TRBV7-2 CASSLDPLEDTEAFF TGTGCCAGCAGCTTAGACCCCCTTGAGGACACTGAAGCTTTCTTT
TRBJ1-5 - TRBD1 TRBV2 CASRRGGQGGSYSNQPQHF TGTGCCAGCAGGCGAGGGGGACAGGGTGGGAGCTATAGCAATCAGCCCCAGCATTTT
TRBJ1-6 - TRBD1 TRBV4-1 CASSQPGQRNSPLHF TGCGCCAGCAGCCAACCGGGACAGCGTAATTCACCCCTCCACTTT
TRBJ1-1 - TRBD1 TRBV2 CASSLTGVVTEAFF TGTGCCAGCAGTTTGACAGGGGTGGTCACTGAAGCTTTCTTT
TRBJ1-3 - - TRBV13 CASSALGGIGSGNTIYF TGTGCCAGCAGCGCCTTGGGGGGGATAGGCTCTGGAAACACCATATATTTT
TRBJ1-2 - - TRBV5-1 CASSSHDRVYGYTF TGCGCCAGCAGCTCCCACGATCGAGTCTATGGCTACACCTTC
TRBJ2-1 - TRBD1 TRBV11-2 CASSPGTGGYNEQFF TGTGCCAGCAGCCCAGGGACAGGGGGTTACAATGAGCAGTTCTTC
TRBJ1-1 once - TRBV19 CASSASGVKNTEAFF TGTGCCAGCAGCGCTTCGGGGGTCAAGAACACTGAAGCTTTCTTT
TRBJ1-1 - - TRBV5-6 CASSLGDWNTEAFF TGTGCCAGCAGCTTGGGGGACTGGAACACTGAAGCTTTCTTT
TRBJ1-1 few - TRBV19 CASSVTGTWTEAFF TGTGCCAGTAGCGTTACTGGTACTTGGACTGAAGCTTTCTTT
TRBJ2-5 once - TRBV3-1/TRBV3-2 CASSQLGGTQYF TGTGCCAGCAGCCAACTCGGAGGGACCCAGTACTTC
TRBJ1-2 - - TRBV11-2 CASSLTGQSYGYTF TGTGCCAGCAGCTTAACCGGACAAAGCTATGGCTACACCTTC
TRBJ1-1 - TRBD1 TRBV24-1 CATSDKQQGGAFF TGTGCCACCAGTGATAAACAACAGGGGGGAGCTTTCTTT
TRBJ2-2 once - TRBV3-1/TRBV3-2 CASSQVRDTGELFF TGTGCCAGCAGCCAAGTCAGGGACACCGGGGAGCTGTTTTTT
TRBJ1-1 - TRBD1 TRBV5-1 CASSHGTGLFENTEAFF TGCGCCAGCAGCCACGGGACAGGGCTCTTCGAGAACACTGAAGCTTTCTTT
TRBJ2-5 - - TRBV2 CASKGEETQYF TGTGCCAGCAAGGGGGAAGAGACCCAGTACTTC
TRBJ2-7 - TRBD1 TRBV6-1 CASSEDRFDEQYF TGTGCCAGCAGTGAGGACAGGTTCGACGAGCAGTACTTC
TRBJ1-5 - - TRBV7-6 CASSLEGREGRAQPQHF TGTGCCAGCAGCTTAGAAGGCAGGGAGGGGAGGGCTCAGCCCCAGCATTTT
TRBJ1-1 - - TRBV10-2 CASKLDFVVPEAFF TGCGCCAGCAAGTTAGATTTTGTCGTACCTGAAGCTTTCTTT
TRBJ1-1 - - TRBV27 CASSLSSYTEAFF TGTGCCAGCAGTTTATCCAGTTACACTGAAGCTTTCTTT